This passage covers 18 T cell receptor beta chains from one sample sequenced in a study of cytomegalovirus exposure and HLA in healthy donors. Amplification used 60 Vbeta primers and 13 Jbeta primers. TCRdb's copy holds only in-frame clones and misses some; the assay was immunoSEQ multiplex PCR. The sample has some 150,000 clones, around four fifths seen once. Source material: PBMCs. The source is a man aged 35 to 55 in good health and CMV-seronegative.

The chain is built from TRBV19 and TRBJ1-1, with D tentatively TRBD1 (6 bases). This CDR3 is 14 amino acids long. Germline loops: CDR1 LNHDA, CDR2 SQIVND (reference sequence). Deletions cut 1 base from V and 4 bases from J, with 10 bases between. The CDR3 spells CASSIGQASTEAFF. CDR3 coding DNA: TGTGCCAGTAGTATAGGACAGGCATCCACTGAAGCTTTCTTT. Combining the CDR3 with reference TRBV19 and TRBJ1-1 gives the whole variable domain DGGITQSPKYLFRKEGQNVTLSCEQNLNHDAMYWYRQDPGQGLRLIYYSQIVNDFQKGDIAEGYSVSREKKESFPLTVTSAQKNPTAFYLCASSIGQASTEAFFGQGTRLTVV.

The chain links TRBV6-5 to TRBJ1-4; tentative D call: TRBD1 (6 bases). This CDR3 spans 15 amino acids. The V and J ends lost 0 bases and 7 bases respectively, with 12 bases between them. Per germline, CDR1 MNHEY and CDR2 SVGAGI. The DNA of the CDR3 is TGTGCCAGCAGTTACTCGACAGGCGGCACTGAAAAACTGTTTTTT. It specifies CASSYSTGGTEKLFF.

This chain links TRBV29-1 with TRBJ1-2, with 7 bases that match TRBD1. This CDR3 spans 12 amino acids. Trimming cost V 5 bases and J 8 bases; bases outside gene matches: 8. Germline CDR1 SQVTM, CDR2 ANQGSEA. Written as DNA, the CDR3 is TGCAGCGTTCCCGACAGGGTGGGCGGCTACACCTTC. Amino acids: CSVPDRVGGYTF.

This chain connects TRBV7-9 to TRBJ2-7, with D tentatively TRBD1 (6 bases). Germline V gene sequence: CDR1 SEHNR, CDR2 FQNEAQ (reference sequence). V shed 5 bases and J shed 3 bases, with 11 bases lying between them. The CDR3 is made up of 13 amino acids. CDR3 coding DNA: TGTGCCAGCAGCCCTAAGGACAGCTACGAGCAGTACTTC. Its translation is CASSPKDSYEQYF. The full variable domain, its missing parts supplied by reference TRBV7-9 and TRBJ2-7, is DTGVSQNPRHKITKRGQNVTFRCDPISEHNRLYWYRQTLGQGPEFLTYFQNEAQLEKSRLLSDRFSAERPKGSFSTLEIQRTEQGDSAMYLCASSPKDSYEQYFGPGTRLTVT.

The chain is built from TRBV2 and TRBJ2-5; D is unresolved. V lost 2 bases, J lost 5 bases, and 9 bases lay in between. Germline CDR1 reads SNHLY; CDR2 reads FYNNEI. The CDR3 sequence is 13 residues long. The CDR3 reads CASSENQAETQYF. CDR3 nucleotides: TGTGCCAGCAGTGAAAATCAGGCGGAGACCCAGTACTTC. Combining the CDR3 with reference TRBV2 and TRBJ2-5 gives the whole variable domain EPEVTQTPSHQVTQMGQEVILRCVPISNHLYFYWYRQILGQKVEFLVSFYNNEISEKSEIFDDQFSVERPDGSNFTLKIRSTKLEDSAMYFCASSENQAETQYFGPGTRLLVL.

The chain carries TRBV2 and TRBJ2-3, with D possibly being TRBD2 (5 bases). The CDR3 has 14 residues. V dropped 0 bases and J dropped 6 bases, with 10 bases sitting between them. Germline lookup yields CDR1 SNHLY and CDR2 FYNNEI. In DNA form, the CDR3 reads TGTGCCAGCAGTGAAGCACGGACTCCTGATACGCAGTATTTT. Translating it yields CASSEARTPDTQYF.

The chain is built from TRBV27 and TRBJ2-5; possibly TRBD1 for D (6 bases). Germline assignment: CDR1 MNHEY and CDR2 SMNVEV (reference sequence). V was trimmed by 0 bases and J by 5 bases, leaving 13 bases between them. The CDR3 extends over 15 amino acids. CDR3 nucleotide sequence: TGTGCCAGCAGTTTATCCCCAGGGGCAAGGGAGACCCAGTACTTC. Translation gives CASSLSPGARETQYF.

The chain is built from TRBV10-2 and TRBJ2-7; 11 bases are shared with TRBD1. The CDR3 covers 14 residues. Trimming removed 3 bases from V and 6 bases from J; junction bases left unmatched: 4. Germline lookup yields CDR1 WSHSY and CDR2 SAAADI. CDR3 amino acids: CASSEGDRGGEQYF. The CDR3 DNA reads TGCGCCAGCAGTGAAGGGGACAGGGGGGGCGAGCAGTACTTC.

J is TRBJ2-4 and V is TRBV2; maybe TRBD1 (6 bases). Trimming pared 3 bases from V and 5 bases from J, leaving 14 bases between. The germline gives CDR1 SNHLY, CDR2 FYNNEI. The CDR3 loop spans 15 amino acids. The CDR3 loop reads CASSDTGRIENIQYF. The CDR3 DNA sequence: TGTGCCAGCAGTGATACAGGGAGAATAGAAAACATTCAGTACTTC.

The chain couples TRBV2 to TRBJ1-2; TRBD1 aligns across 8 bases. With 6 bases clipped from V and 2 bases from J, the junction kept 5 bases outside the gene matches. Germline CDR1 and CDR2: SNHLY and FYNNEI. The CDR3 runs 14 residues. For the CDR3, the DNA is TGTGCCAGCAGGGACAGGGTCGGAAACTATGGCTACACCTTC. This gives the protein CASRDRVGNYGYTF.

This clone was recorded a few times. The chain carries TRBV7-2 and TRBJ2-3, with 7 bases that match TRBD1. After removal of 5 bases from V and 2 bases from J, the junction contained 10 bases not matched to a gene. CDR1 SGHTA and CDR2 FQGNSA come from the germline V gene. This CDR3 is built from 16 residues. DNA for the CDR3: TGTGCCAGCAGCGTCCTACCGGGGACAGCCACAGATACGCAGTATTTT. It is translated as CASSVLPGTATDTQYF.

This clone appeared once. The CDR3, as DNA: TGTGCCACCAGCAGAGACGGGAACACCGGGGAGCTGTTTTTT. Translated: CATSRDGNTGELFF. The V and J genes are TRBV15 and TRBJ2-2; unclear D gene. V was shortened by 0 bases and J by 1 base, with 3 bases between the two germline ends. This CDR3 is 14 amino acids long. The V gene's germline CDR1 is LNHNV and CDR2 YYDKDF (reference sequence).

J is TRBJ2-7 and V is TRBV7-2; TRBD2 aligns across 8 bases. The CDR3 runs 14 residues. Trimming took 3 bases from V and 5 from J; bases not matched to a gene: 6. Per germline, CDR1 SGHTA and CDR2 FQGNSA. DNA for the CDR3: TGTGCCAGCAGCTTTTTAGCGGGAAACGACGAGCAGTACTTC. Its translation is CASSFLAGNDEQYF.

This chain uses TRBV12-5 with TRBJ1-5; 8 bases agree with TRBD1. The CDR3 runs to 14 residues. V lost 6 bases, J lost 6 bases, and 7 bases stayed unmatched. CDR1 is LGHNT, CDR2 FRNRAP, per germline. The CDR3 loop is CASGTGQAGQPQHF. As DNA, the CDR3 is TGTGCTAGTGGAACGGGACAGGCGGGTCAGCCCCAGCATTTT.

The genes are TRBV7-3 and TRBJ2-2, with D unresolved. Trimming removed 0 bases at V and 6 bases at J, with 5 bases between. The CDR3 consists of 13 residues. Germline CDR1 SGHTA, CDR2 FQGTGA. Here the CDR3 reads CASSLTYPGELFF. Written as DNA, the CDR3 is TGTGCCAGCAGCTTAACGTATCCCGGGGAGCTGTTTTTT.

The chain links TRBV19 to TRBJ2-5, with D uncertain. The J call may be in error: the DNA end matches TRBJ2-7 better. The CDR3 extends over 13 amino acids. Germline loops: CDR1 LNHDA, CDR2 SQIVND (reference sequence). CDR3 sequence: CASSGVSSYEQYF. The CDR3 nucleotides read TGTGCCAGTAGTGGCGTTAGCTCCTACGAGCAGTACTTC.

The chain uses TRBV2 and TRBJ2-2; the match to TRBD2 covers 12 bases. CDR3 length: 15 residues. Unmatched junction bases numbered 3, after V lost 6 bases and J lost 4 bases. Germline V gives CDR1 SNHLY, CDR2 FYNNEI. The chain's CDR3 is CASSPGLAGTGELFF. CDR3 nucleotide sequence: TGTGCCAGCAGCCCGGGACTAGCGGGCACCGGGGAGCTGTTTTTT.

This clone showed up just once. The gene calls are TRBV7-9 and TRBJ2-3; TRBD2 agrees at 9 bases. The CDR3 has 16 residues. Per germline, CDR1 SEHNR and CDR2 FQNEAQ (reference sequence). V lost 5 bases to trimming and J lost 3 bases; unmatched junction nucleotides: 9. The CDR3 DNA sequence: TGTGCCAGCAGCCCCAGAGCGGGGGGCTTAACAGATACGCAGTATTTT. This translates into CASSPRAGGLTDTQYF. The full variable domain, with the rest looked up from reference TRBV7-9 and TRBJ2-3, is DTGVSQNPRHKITKRGQNVTFRCDPISEHNRLYWYRQTLGQGPEFLTYFQNEAQLEKSRLLSDRFSAERPKGSFSTLEIQRTEQGDSAMYLCASSPRAGGLTDTQYFGPGTRLTVL.